One and the same sample provided the 14 T cell receptor beta chains below, sequenced in a study of blood T cell dynamics during melanoma immunotherapy. The table came from immunoSEQ multiplex PCR; TCRdb's copy has only in-frame clones and leaves some out. The table lists 8,500 to 11,000 clones, roughly nine tenths of them singletons. As to time point: week 3, after first cycle of checkpoint inhibitor. This sample comprised blood, obtained from a patient treated with checkpoint blockade. Every receptor here comes from a human donor with melanoma.

The chain links TRBV2 to TRBJ1-1, with TRBD1 matching 7 bases. Germline V gene sequence: CDR1 SNHLY, CDR2 FYNNEI. The V and J ends lost 6 bases and 8 bases, in that order; junction bases with no gene match: 12. This CDR3 contains 14 residues. CDR3 DNA: TGTGCCAGCAGGGGATCCGACAGGGCTTCCGAAGCTTTCTTT. This encodes CASRGSDRASEAFF.

This clone was detected once. The chain uses TRBV5-1 and TRBJ1-1, with 8 positions matching TRBD1. With 0 bases clipped from V and 5 bases from J, the junction kept 15 bases outside the gene matches. Germline assignment: CDR1 SGHRS and CDR2 YFSETQ. CDR3 length: 18 amino acids. The CDR3 region has the DNA TGCGCCAGCAGCTTGGCGGGGACAGGTGGACTAATGGGGACTGAAGCTTTCTTT. It codes for CASSLAGTGGLMGTEAFF. Based on the CDR3 plus reference TRBV5-1 and TRBJ1-1, the full variable domain is KAGVTQTPRYLIKTRGQQVTLSCSPISGHRSVSWYQQTPGQGLQFLFEYFSETQRNKGNFPGRFSGRQFSNSRSEMNVSTLELGDSALYLCASSLAGTGGLMGTEAFFGQGTRLTVV.

The genes are TRBV7-2 and TRBJ1-6, with a tentative D call TRBD1 (6 bases). Trimming took 1 base from V and 6 from J, leaving 13 bases between them. Germline CDR1 SGHTA, CDR2 FQGNSA. The CDR3 has 16 residues. The CDR3 spells CASSLGGRSRNSPLHF. In DNA form, the CDR3 reads TGTGCCAGCAGCTTAGGGGGGCGTTCTCGTAATTCACCCCTCCACTTT.

The chain is built from TRBV19 and TRBJ2-6; D is uncertain. Per the germline V gene, CDR1 is LNHDA and CDR2 is SQIVND (reference sequence). V lost 5 bases and J 0 bases, leaving 8 bases between the germline ends. The CDR3 extends over 15 amino acids. CDR3 bases: TGTGCCAGTAGTTCGTCCCACTCTGGGGCCAACGTCCTGACTTTC. Amino acid sequence: CASSSSHSGANVLTF.

The J gene is TRBJ2-7, the V gene TRBV28; 9 bases align to TRBD1. V gave up 2 bases and J gave up 4 bases; unmatched junction bases: 6. Germline V lookup: CDR1 MDHEN, CDR2 SYDVKM. This CDR3 contains 15 residues. The CDR3 DNA reads TGTGCCAGCAGTTTAGCCCGGGACAGGGAGTACGAGCAGTACTTC. It translates to CASSLARDREYEQYF.

This clone was counted a few times. This chain joins TRBV10-1 and TRBJ1-1, with D unresolved. This CDR3 is 14 amino acids long. Between the trimmed V and J ends, which lost 3 bases and 1 base, there was a span of 9 bases. In germline, CDR1 is WNHNN, CDR2 SYGVQD (reference sequence). This CDR3 is CASSDGGRNTEAFF. Here the CDR3 DNA reads TGCGCCAGCAGTGATGGAGGGAGGAACACTGAAGCTTTCTTT.

V gene TRBV28 combines with J gene TRBJ2-5; perhaps TRBD1 as D (5 bases). Between the trimmed V and J ends, which lost 4 bases and 5 bases, there was a span of 17 bases. The germline gives CDR1 MDHEN, CDR2 SYDVKM. The CDR3 consists of 15 residues. This chain's CDR3 is CASSSSGSGGETQYF. For the CDR3, the DNA is TGTGCCAGCAGTTCTTCAGGGTCGGGTGGGGAGACCCAGTACTTC.

This chain links TRBV7-8 with TRBJ1-5, with D possibly being TRBD1 (5 bases). Germline V gives CDR1 SGHVS, CDR2 FQNEAQ. The CDR3 is 15 residues long. V gave up 0 bases and J gave up 1 base, with 7 bases separating them. CDR3 DNA sequence: TGTGCCAGCAGCTTAGCGGGGGGGAGCAATCAGCCCCAGCATTTT. Translation: CASSLAGGSNQPQHF.

The chain links TRBV18 to TRBJ2-1, with 8 positions matching TRBD2. The V and J ends lost 3 bases and 5 bases, in that order; junction bases with no gene match: 6. CDR1 and CDR2 (germline): KGHSH, LQKENI. The CDR3 is 15 residues long. CDR3 residues: CASSPTSVLHNEQFF. CDR3 nucleotide sequence: TGTGCCAGCTCACCGACTAGCGTCTTACACAATGAGCAGTTCTTC.

In DNA form, the CDR3 reads TGCAGCGTTGAGTGGACAGGGTTCCACAATGAGCAGTTCTTC. Encoded protein: CSVEWTGFHNEQFF. The chain couples TRBV29-1 to TRBJ2-1; 8 nucleotides match TRBD1. V dropped 3 bases and J dropped 5; count of bases not matched to a gene: 6. The germline V gene encodes CDR1 SQVTM and CDR2 ANQGSEA. This CDR3 is 14 amino acids long.

The chain uses TRBV7-6 and TRBJ2-5, with D unclear. Germline CDR1 reads SGHVS; CDR2 reads FNYEAQ. CDR3 size: 14 residues. The V and J ends lost 1 base and 2 bases respectively, with 8 bases between them. The chain's CDR3 is CASSLGGMQETQYF. The CDR3 DNA is TGTGCCAGCAGCTTAGGTGGGATGCAAGAGACCCAGTACTTC.

This chain links TRBV5-4 with TRBJ2-7, with D perhaps assigned TRBD1 or TRBD2 (6 bases each). Per germline, CDR1 SGHNT and CDR2 YYREEE (reference sequence). The CDR3 has 13 residues. The germline V and J ends were trimmed by 4 bases and 11 bases, with 19 bases remaining between them. CDR3 in DNA: TGTGCCAGCAGCCTGGGAGAGGGGGGTAATGAGTACTTC. Residues: CASSLGEGGNEYF.

This chain connects TRBV7-9 to TRBJ2-7, with TRBD1 matching over 9 bases. Germline CDR1 SEHNR, CDR2 FQNEAQ (reference sequence). V was clipped by 5 bases and J by 2 bases; unmatched bases: 4. There are 14 residues in the CDR3. The CDR3 bases are TGTGCCAGCAGCGTGGGACAGGGAACCTACGAGCAGTACTTC. This gives the protein CASSVGQGTYEQYF.

The rearrangement links TRBV7-8 to TRBJ2-3; D is undetermined. Trimming took 2 bases from V and 3 from J, leaving 15 bases between them. The germline CDR1 and CDR2 sequences are SGHVS and FQNEAQ. The CDR3 has 16 residues. The CDR3: CASSLFEPELTDTQYF. The CDR3 bases are TGTGCCAGCAGCTTATTTGAGCCGGAACTAACAGATACGCAGTATTTT.